The 3 T cell receptor beta chains given below trace back to one sample, sequenced in a study of STAT3 mutations in large granular lymphocyte leukemia. Study-wide points: Every T-LGLL patient had at least one immunodominant TCRbeta clonotype.

Antigens of these TCRs are unknown. The data were produced by immunoSEQ multiplex PCR, yet TCRdb's version contains in-frame clones alone and is incomplete. This sample carries tens of thousands of clones, about 95% of them seen once, and the ten largest clones take approximately 6%. Specimen: peripheral blood mononuclear cells. Source of these receptors: a man aged 35-49 years with T-cell large granular lymphocyte leukemia. Some clones in this sample may be carry-over from other donors' samples.

The count of this clone is one. The chain has TRBV9 and TRBJ1-1; weak D call: TRBD1 (5 bases). The CDR3 is 13 residues long. V lost 3 bases to trimming and J lost 3 bases, with 9 bases between them. Germline CDR1 SGDLS, CDR2 YYNGEE. The DNA of the CDR3 is TGTGCCAGCAGCGGACAGAGCGACACTGAAGCTTTCTTT. This translates into CASSGQSDTEAFF.

This chain joins TRBV6-5 and TRBJ1-2; a weak D match, TRBD1 (5 bases). The V gene's germline CDR1 is MNHEY and CDR2 SVGAGI. V lost 0 bases and J 5 bases, leaving 10 bases between the germline ends. There are 14 residues in the CDR3. The CDR3 is CASSYSKRGYGYTF. In DNA form, the CDR3 reads TGTGCCAGCAGTTACTCGAAACGGGGGTATGGCTACACCTTC.

The rearrangement uses TRBV7-2 and TRBJ1-4, with 9 bases lining up with TRBD1. The trim removed 4 bases at V and 10 bases at J, leaving 7 bases unmatched. This CDR3 has 14 amino acids. Germline V gives CDR1 SGHTA, CDR2 FQGNSA. The CDR3 here is CASSSTGGKGKLFF. CDR3 sequence (DNA): TGTGCCAGCAGCTCCACAGGGGGCAAGGGAAAACTGTTTTTT.